What follows are 24 T cell receptor beta chains derived from one specimen sequenced in a study of blood T cell repertoires in COVID-19. Sequencing used immunoSEQ multiplex PCR; TCRdb keeps in-frame clones, though not all of them. Here the sample spans fewer than 250,000 clones, more than 75% being singletons. The sequencing input was PBMCs or T cells enriched from blood (not recorded which). The receptor source for this set is a woman aged 45 to 65 with acute COVID-19.

The chain couples TRBV14 to TRBJ1-2; no definite D call. From germline, CDR1 is SGHDN and CDR2 FVKESK. The CDR3 spans 13 residues. The ends were cut back, 4 bases at V and 4 bases at J, with 10 bases in the middle. For the CDR3, the DNA is TGTGCCAGCAGCCCTGGGAGGGCCTATGGCTACACCTTC. It translates to CASSPGRAYGYTF.

The chain employs TRBV4-1 and TRBJ1-2, with a weak D call TRBD1 (5 bases). With 0 bases removed from V and 6 bases from J, the gap between germline ends came to 11 bases. The CDR3 runs to 14 residues. The V gene's germline CDR1 is MGHRA and CDR2 YSYEKL. CDR3 sequence: CASSQEGQGDGYTF. Written as DNA, the CDR3 is TGCGCCAGCAGCCAAGAAGGGCAGGGTGATGGCTACACCTTC.

This chain joins TRBV5-4 and TRBJ2-7, with a weak D call TRBD1 (6 bases). This CDR3 spans 16 amino acids. Per germline, CDR1 SGHNT and CDR2 YYREEE (reference sequence). The ends were cut back, 4 bases at V and 7 bases at J, with 24 bases in the middle. The CDR3 protein is CASSRQGTGALREQYV. DNA for the CDR3: TGTGCCAGCAGCCGGCAGGGGACCGGGGCCCTGAGGGAGCAGTACGTC.

The rearrangement links TRBV28 to TRBJ1-5, with D maybe TRBD1 (5 bases). Germline V CDR1 and CDR2: MDHEN, SYDVKM. Trimming stripped 10 bases from V and 6 bases from J, with 19 bases between. The CDR3 totals 14 residues. CDR3 sequence (DNA): TGTGCCACCTTGAGCGGGGCGGCAGCTCAGCCCCAGCATTTT. This gives the protein CATLSGAAAQPQHF.

The rearrangement uses TRBV27 and TRBJ1-2, with 7 bases fitting TRBD1. The CDR3 runs 15 residues. The germline V gene has CDR1 MNHEY and CDR2 SMNVEV (reference sequence). J lost 7 bases, V lost 5 bases, and 13 bases had no gene match. The chain's CDR3 is CASSIEPGTVSGYTF. The CDR3 DNA reads TGTGCCAGCAGTATCGAACCCGGGACAGTGAGTGGCTACACCTTC.

The genes are TRBV5-1 and TRBJ1-3, with 7 bases matching TRBD1. The CDR3 is 18 residues long. Trimming took 1 base from V and 2 from J; bases not matched to a gene: 12. Per germline, CDR1 SGHRS and CDR2 YFSETQ. The CDR3 loop is CASSLYRLETGAGNTIYF. The CDR3 region has the DNA TGCGCCAGCAGCTTGTATAGGTTAGAAACAGGGGCTGGAAACACCATATATTTT.

V gene TRBV5-1 combines with J gene TRBJ2-2; D perhaps matches TRBD1 (6 bases). V was pared by 0 bases and J by 1 base, with 7 bases between. The CDR3 extends over 15 amino acids. Germline assignment: CDR1 SGHRS and CDR2 YFSETQ. The CDR3 loop reads CASSLVTGNTGELFF. CDR3 nucleotides: TGCGCCAGCAGCTTGGTGACAGGGAACACCGGGGAGCTGTTTTTT. The full variable domain, in which reference TRBV5-1 and TRBJ2-2 provide the parts outside the CDR3, is KAGVTQTPRYLIKTRGQQVTLSCSPISGHRSVSWYQQTPGQGLQFLFEYFSETQRNKGNFPGRFSGRQFSNSRSEMNVSTLELGDSALYLCASSLVTGNTGELFFGEGSRLTVL.

The gene calls are TRBV18 and TRBJ2-5; 9 bases are shared with TRBD1. CDR1 KGHSH and CDR2 LQKENI come from the germline V gene. The CDR3 has 15 residues. The V gene end was trimmed by 1 base and the J gene end by 4 bases; junction bases not matched to a gene: 4. The CDR3 region has the DNA TGTGCCAGCTCACCACGGGGACAGGGTGGAGAGACCCAGTACTTC. Residues: CASSPRGQGGETQYF.

The chain links TRBV5-6 to TRBJ1-2; tentatively, D is TRBD1 (6 bases). CDR1 is SGHDT, CDR2 YYEEEE, per germline. Trimming removed 0 bases at V and 3 bases at J, with 21 bases between. The CDR3 is made up of 18 amino acids. CDR3 in amino acids: CASSLARTDWGLDYGYTF. CDR3 DNA sequence: TGTGCCAGCAGCTTGGCCCGGACGGACTGGGGGCTAGACTATGGCTACACCTTC. Together with reference TRBV5-6 and TRBJ1-2, the CDR3 gives the full variable domain: DAGVTQSPTHLIKTRGQQVTLRCSPKSGHDTVSWYQQALGQGPQFIFQYYEEEERQRGNFPDRFSGHQFPNYSSELNVNALLLGDSALYLCASSLARTDWGLDYGYTFGSGTRLTVV.

The rearrangement links TRBV7-2 to TRBJ1-1; D call uncertain. The CDR3 has 14 residues. Looked up from germline, CDR1 is SGHTA and CDR2 is FQGNSA. V lost 7 bases and J 4 bases, leaving 16 bases between the germline ends. CDR3 sequence: CASIPTPRATEAFF. The CDR3 DNA reads TGTGCCAGCATCCCGACACCTCGAGCCACTGAAGCTTTCTTT.

The V gene is TRBV3-1 (or the pseudogene TRBV3-2), the J gene TRBJ1-6, with TRBD1 identical over 7 bases. The J segment lost 7 bases and the V segment lost 1 base, leaving 10 bases of the junction unmatched. Looked up from germline, CDR1 is LGHDT and CDR2 is YNNKEL (reference sequence). This CDR3 is 17 amino acids long. Here the CDR3 DNA reads TGTGCCAGCAGCCAAGGAGGGCAAGGGACAGCCAATTCACCCCTCCACTTT. Protein sequence: CASSQGGQGTANSPLHF.

The chain carries TRBV4-1 and TRBJ1-5; maybe TRBD1 (5 bases). The germline gives CDR1 MGHRA, CDR2 YSYEKL. V was cut by 4 bases and J by 4 bases, with 8 bases left in between. The CDR3 extends over 13 amino acids. The CDR3 region is CASSLQANQPQHF. CDR3 nucleotides: TGCGCCAGCAGCCTACAGGCAAATCAGCCCCAGCATTTT.

The chain is built from TRBV13 and TRBJ1-4; 7 bases fit TRBD1. J was trimmed by 0 bases and V by 3 bases; bases with no gene match: 4. Germline V lookup: CDR1 PRHDT, CDR2 FYEKMQ (reference sequence). The length of the CDR3 is 16 residues. The CDR3 loop reads CASSFHRGATNEKLFF. CDR3 DNA: TGTGCCAGCAGCTTCCACAGGGGAGCAACTAATGAAAAACTGTTTTTT.

V gene TRBV11-2 combines with J gene TRBJ1-3; perhaps TRBD1 as D (5 bases). Trimming took 1 base from V and 2 from J, leaving 21 bases between them. The CDR3 is 19 residues long. Germline assignment: CDR1 SGHAT and CDR2 FQNNGV. The DNA of the CDR3 is TGTGCCAGCAGCTTAGGCCAGGGCGGGAATACCTACCCTGGAAACACCATATATTTT. It is translated as CASSLGQGGNTYPGNTIYF. Full variable domain (rest looked up from reference TRBV11-2 and TRBJ1-3): EAGVAQSPRYKIIEKRQSVAFWCNPISGHATLYWYQQILGQGPKLLIQFQNNGVVDDSQLPKDRFSAERLKGVDSTLKIQPAKLEDSAVYLCASSLGQGGNTYPGNTIYFGEGSWLTVV.

The chain employs TRBV4-2 and TRBJ2-3, with 7 bases aligning to TRBD1. The CDR3 has 17 residues. Germline V gene sequence: CDR1 LGHNA, CDR2 YNFKEQ. The J segment lost 7 bases and the V segment lost 0 bases, leaving 13 bases of the junction unmatched. CDR3 sequence reads: CASSQDSPGQPQNTQYF. The CDR3 region has the DNA TGTGCCAGCAGCCAAGATTCCCCGGGACAGCCACAAAATACGCAGTATTTT.

This chain connects TRBV7-2 to TRBJ1-4; D is uncertain. Germline V lookup: CDR1 SGHTA, CDR2 FQGNSA. V was trimmed by 1 base and J by 11 bases, leaving 8 bases between them. There are 12 residues in the CDR3. Here the CDR3 DNA reads TGTGCCAGCAGCTTAGGGGCCGGTAAACTGTTTTTT. Amino acid sequence: CASSLGAGKLFF.

CDR3 DNA sequence: TGTGCCAGCAGTTTGGCCGGGACAGGGGAAGTTGATGAGCAGTTCTTC. Amino acids: CASSLAGTGEVDEQFF. The genes are TRBV28 and TRBJ2-1; the match to TRBD1 covers 10 bases. Germline lookup yields CDR1 MDHEN and CDR2 SYDVKM. The CDR3 covers 16 residues. V lost 3 bases, J lost 8 bases, and 10 bases stayed unmatched.

In this sample, this clone turned up a few times. The V call is TRBV6-1, the J call TRBJ1-4; D uncertain. CDR3 size: 13 residues. Per germline, CDR1 MNHNS and CDR2 SASEGT. Trimming removed 1 base at V and 8 bases at J, with 8 bases between. The CDR3 loop is CASSEVQQEKLFF. For the CDR3, the DNA is TGTGCCAGCAGTGAAGTACAGCAGGAAAAACTGTTTTTT.

The V and J genes are TRBV2 and TRBJ1-5, with 11 bases fitting TRBD1. The length of the CDR3 is 13 residues. Germline V gene sequence: CDR1 SNHLY, CDR2 FYNNEI. V shed 6 bases and J 7 bases; nucleotides not matched to a gene: 2. The CDR3 nucleotides are TGTGCCAGCAGGGGACAGGGGGACCAGCCCCAGCATTTT. Protein: CASRGQGDQPQHF.

The V and J genes are TRBV11-3 and TRBJ2-1; unclear D gene. The V end was cut by 4 bases, the J end by 8 bases, with 6 bases between. Germline V gene lookup returns CDR1 SGHNT and CDR2 YENEEA. The CDR3 length is 11 residues. The CDR3, as DNA: TGTGCCAGCAGCTCCCAGGATGAGCAGTTCTTC. Protein: CASSSQDEQFF.

V gene TRBV24-1 combines with J gene TRBJ2-1; no clear D. This CDR3 has 14 residues. From germline, CDR1 is KGHDR and CDR2 SFDVKD. Trimming took off 3 bases at V and 2 bases at J, with 7 bases between the two ends. This chain's CDR3 is CATSDPRTYNEQFF. The DNA for the CDR3 is TGTGCCACCAGTGATCCCAGGACCTACAATGAGCAGTTCTTC.

About this clone itself: The sample holds other DNA sequences that translate to the same CDR3. The chain uses TRBV5-8 and TRBJ1-5; D gene unclear. This CDR3 has 15 residues. The ends were cut back, 2 bases at V and 2 bases at J, with 11 bases in the middle. Per germline, CDR1 SGHTS and CDR2 YDEGEE. For the CDR3, the DNA is TGTGCCAGCAGCTTAGTGGGCAGCCGCAATCAGCCCCAGCATTTT. The encoded protein is CASSLVGSRNQPQHF.

This rearrangement joins TRBV4-3 to TRBJ2-5; 7 positions agree with TRBD2. The ends lost 0 bases at V and 1 base at J; junction bases unmatched: 2. The germline CDR1 and CDR2 sequences are LGHNA and YSLEER. The CDR3 extends over 15 amino acids. In nucleotides, the CDR3 is TGCGCCAGCAGCCAAGACAGCGGGGTCCAAGAGACCCAGTACTTC. Amino acids: CASSQDSGVQETQYF.

The rearrangement joins TRBV11-2 to TRBJ1-1, with unresolved D. The germline gives CDR1 SGHAT, CDR2 FQNNGV. The CDR3 is 13 amino acids. Trimming removed 1 base at V and 1 base at J, with 4 bases between. The CDR3 loop reads CASSLGRNTEAFF. The CDR3 DNA reads as TGTGCCAGCAGCTTAGGCAGGAACACTGAAGCTTTCTTT.